What follows are 25 T cell receptor beta chains derived from one specimen sequenced in a study of T-cell memory formation after mild COVID-19. TCRdb processed the 5' RACE reads anew with MiXCR; each CDR3 protein has one entry. The table records about 140,000 distinct CDR3 sequences, about 6% of them present only once. Sequences were obtained from PBMCs or a T cell subset sorted from them (not recorded which). These receptor sequences come from an adult woman who had mild COVID-19 (a few samples of this study predate the infection). Cell type and time point are not known.

This clonotype appeared a few times. CDR3 sequence reads: CSARSSVLTQNTEAFF. The CDR3 nucleotides read TGCAGTGCTAGATCTTCCGTTTTGACACAGAACACTGAAGCTTTCTTT. The chain couples TRBV20-1 to TRBJ1-1; no clear D gene. From germline, CDR1 is DFQATT and CDR2 SNEGSKA (reference sequence). The V and J ends lost 2 bases and 1 base respectively, with 17 bases between them. This CDR3 is 16 amino acids long.

The chain joins TRBV30 to TRBJ2-2, with TRBD1 identical over 7 bases. Germline V CDR1 and CDR2: GTSNPN, SVGIG (reference sequence). V lost 4 bases and J lost 0; bases outside the gene matches: 17. The CDR3 extends over 19 amino acids. CDR3 coding DNA: TGTGCCTGGAAGACCTCTTCCCCGCCCGGGACAGCGAACACCGGGGAGCTGTTTTTT. Translation: CAWKTSSPPGTANTGELFF.

This clonotype was observed many times. The chain has TRBV20-1 and TRBJ2-7; 7 nucleotides align to TRBD1. Germline V gene sequence: CDR1 DFQATT, CDR2 SNEGSKA (reference sequence). Trimming at V came to 3 bases and at J to 6 bases, leaving 11 bases not matched to a gene. The length of the CDR3 is 14 residues. The CDR3 DNA follows: TGCAGTGCTAGTTCCGGGACAGTGGGTCTCGAGCAGTACTTC. Amino acid sequence: CSASSGTVGLEQYF.

Ten or more counts support this clonotype. CDR3 DNA: TGTGCCAGCAGCCAAGGACTAGCGGGGGCCTCGGGGGGCACAGATACGCAGTATTTT. Translation: CASSQGLAGASGGTDTQYF. The rearrangement joins TRBV3-1 to TRBJ2-3; TRBD2 matches 12 bases. Germline V gives CDR1 LGHDT, CDR2 YNNKEL (reference sequence). V trimming: 1 base; J trimming: 1 base; junction bases outside the gene matches: 9. The CDR3 has 19 amino acids.

The V gene is TRBV4-2, the J gene TRBJ2-3; 12 nucleotides align to TRBD2. The V gene end was trimmed by 1 base and the J gene end by 3 bases; junction bases not matched to a gene: 5. The CDR3 has 17 amino acids. Germline V gene lookup returns CDR1 LGHNA and CDR2 YNFKEQ. DNA for the CDR3: TGTGCCAGCAGCCAAGGACTAGCGGGGGTGGAGACAGATACGCAGTATTTT. Residues: CASSQGLAGVETDTQYF.

This clonotype was seen more than once but under ten times. V and J are TRBV19 and TRBJ2-3; 7 positions agree with TRBD2. Germline V gene lookup returns CDR1 LNHDA and CDR2 SQIVND (reference sequence). The CDR3 is 16 amino acids. V lost 5 bases to trimming and J lost 2 bases; unmatched junction nucleotides: 10. DNA for the CDR3: TGTGCCAGTAGTCCAGGGCTGCGGGGGTACACAGATACGCAGTATTTT. This sequence encodes CASSPGLRGYTDTQYF.

This clonotype was found many times. This chain joins TRBV29-1 and TRBJ1-1; the D is unclear. The CDR3 is made up of 10 amino acids. Looked up from germline, CDR1 is SQVTM and CDR2 is ANQGSEA. Trimming took 4 bases from V and 6 from J, leaving 6 bases between them. CDR3 loop: CSVASPEAFF. The CDR3 bases are TGCAGCGTTGCTTCCCCTGAAGCTTTCTTT.

This clonotype has a handful of counts. The chain is built from TRBV7-9 and TRBJ2-7; tentative D call: TRBD2 (5 bases). Germline V gives CDR1 SEHNR, CDR2 FQNEAQ (reference sequence). With 5 bases removed from V and 4 bases from J, the gap between germline ends came to 24 bases. The CDR3 runs 17 residues. The CDR3 here is CASSTASPSQRLYEQYF. The CDR3 DNA sequence: TGTGCCAGCAGCACCGCCTCTCCAAGCCAAAGACTATACGAGCAGTACTTC. The full variable domain, its missing parts supplied by reference TRBV7-9 and TRBJ2-7, is DTGVSQNPRHKITKRGQNVTFRCDPISEHNRLYWYRQTLGQGPEFLTYFQNEAQLEKSRLLSDRFSAERPKGSFSTLEIQRTEQGDSAMYLCASSTASPSQRLYEQYFGPGTRLTVT.

Worth noting for this clonotype: Being one base from a much bigger clone, this may be a read error. The J gene is TRBJ2-5, the V gene TRBV4-3; D is perhaps TRBD1 (5 bases). CDR3 size: 13 residues. Per germline, CDR1 LGHNA and CDR2 YSLEER. The DNA of the CDR3 is TGCGCCAACAGCCAGACTTCAGGGTTACCCCAGTACTTC. Residues: CANSQTSGLPQYF.

The chain recombines TRBV5-6 with TRBJ1-5, with D hard to call. The CDR3 sequence is 15 residues long. Germline CDR1 SGHDT, CDR2 YYEEEE. Trimming removed 0 bases at V and 2 bases at J, with 9 bases between. This chain's CDR3 is CASSLGPSGNQPQHF. The CDR3 DNA reads TGTGCCAGCAGCTTGGGGCCATCCGGCAATCAGCCCCAGCATTTT.

A few counts support this clonotype. The chain is built from TRBV2 and TRBJ2-3; D gene unclear. The length of the CDR3 is 16 residues. V was pared by 6 bases and J by 1 base, with 17 bases between. Germline V gene data show CDR1 as SNHLY and CDR2 as FYNNEI. The CDR3 bases are TGTGCCAGCAGGAGGCGCCAGGTGATTGGCACAGATACGCAGTATTTT. It encodes CASRRRQVIGTDTQYF.

In this sample, this clonotype turned up many times. The genes are TRBV11-2 and TRBJ1-5, with D uncertain. The V end was cut by 1 base, the J end by 4 bases, with 8 bases between. CDR1 SGHAT and CDR2 FQNNGV come from the germline V gene. The CDR3 is 14 residues long. Here the CDR3 reads CASSLVVGNQPQHF. Here the CDR3 DNA reads TGTGCCAGCAGCTTAGTCGTAGGGAATCAGCCCCAGCATTTT.

The chain recombines TRBV7-2 with TRBJ1-2; unclear D gene. Germline V gene lookup returns CDR1 SGHTA and CDR2 FQGNSA. The CDR3 length is 15 residues. The V gene lost 5 bases and the J gene lost 8 bases, with 21 bases spanning the gap. The CDR3 reads CASSPYYEGTGGYTF. In nucleotides, the CDR3 is TGTGCCAGCAGCCCATACTATGAGGGCACCGGGGGCTACACCTTC.

Ten or more counts support this clonotype. This chain connects TRBV5-1 to TRBJ1-5, with 10 bases fitting TRBD1. This CDR3 region has 15 residues. Germline lookup yields CDR1 SGHRS and CDR2 YFSETQ. With V trimmed by 3 bases and J by 6 bases, 6 bases remained unmatched. CDR3 in DNA: TGCGCCAGCAGCTCCGGACAGGGGGACAGTCAGCCCCAGCATTTT. It translates to CASSSGQGDSQPQHF.

CDR3 DNA: TGTGCCTGGAGTGTGTTGTTGGAGACCCAGTACTTC. Translated, it gives CAWSVLLETQYF. The V and J genes are TRBV30 and TRBJ2-5; D is uncertain. Germline CDR1 reads GTSNPN; CDR2 reads SVGIG (reference sequence). The CDR3 sequence is 12 residues long. V was cut by 0 bases and J by 5 bases, with 7 bases left in between.

This clonotype occurred many times. The genes are TRBV4-3 and TRBJ2-1; 13 positions agree with TRBD2. Germline V gene sequence: CDR1 LGHNA, CDR2 YSLEER. The CDR3 contains 18 residues. After removal of 0 bases from V and 9 bases from J, the junction contained 11 bases not matched to a gene. CDR3 in amino acids: CASSQDISRRTSGSEQFF. The CDR3 DNA reads as TGCGCCAGCAGCCAAGATATCAGTCGCCGGACTAGCGGGAGTGAGCAGTTCTTC.

The chain links TRBV5-4 to TRBJ2-1; maybe TRBD2 (6 bases). In germline, CDR1 is SGHNT, CDR2 YYREEE (reference sequence). The CDR3 has 14 residues. Trimming left V 0 bases short and J 8 bases short, with 12 bases between. The DNA for the CDR3 is TGTGCCAGCAGCTTGGGGGAATCGGGGGATGAGCAGTTCTTC. Its translation: CASSLGESGDEQFF.

There are a few counts of this clonotype. The chain links TRBV11-2 to TRBJ2-7; D is unresolved. The CDR3 spans 12 residues. V lost 0 bases, J lost 8 bases, and 8 bases lay in between. Germline loops: CDR1 SGHAT, CDR2 FQNNGV. CDR3 coding DNA: TGTGCCAGCAGCTTAGACCTACCGCAGCAGTACTTC. This translates into CASSLDLPQQYF. Combining the CDR3 with reference TRBV11-2 and TRBJ2-7 gives the whole variable domain EAGVAQSPRYKIIEKRQSVAFWCNPISGHATLYWYQQILGQGPKLLIQFQNNGVVDDSQLPKDRFSAERLKGVDSTLKIQPAKLEDSAVYLCASSLDLPQQYFGPGTRLTVT.

This clonotype came up many times. This sequence joins TRBV29-1 and TRBJ1-1, with D maybe TRBD1 (6 bases). The V end was cut by 7 bases, the J end by 0 bases, with 12 bases between. CDR3 length: 13 amino acids. Germline lookup yields CDR1 SQVTM and CDR2 ANQGSEA. The chain's CDR3 is CSENRDLNTEAFF. In DNA form, the CDR3 reads TGCAGCGAAAACAGGGACCTGAACACTGAAGCTTTCTTT.

This clonotype was picked up a small number of times. The chain uses TRBV12-3 or TRBV12-4 and TRBJ2-1; tentative D call: TRBD1 (6 bases). Trimming took off 2 bases at V and 10 bases at J, with 18 bases between the two ends. CDR3 length: 15 residues. CDR3: CASSLYLRQAEEQFF. The CDR3 DNA reads TGTGCCAGCAGTTTATACCTACGACAGGCTGAGGAGCAGTTCTTC.

There are many counts of this clonotype. The gene calls are TRBV9 and TRBJ2-1; 7 bases line up with TRBD2. With V trimmed by 0 bases and J by 9 bases, 3 bases remained unmatched. This CDR3 spans 13 amino acids. The V gene's germline CDR1 is SGDLS and CDR2 YYNGEE. CDR3 DNA sequence: TGTGCCAGCAGCGTAGACGCGGGAGTTGAGCAGTTCTTC. Residues: CASSVDAGVEQFF.

This clonotype was seen at least ten times. J is TRBJ2-5 and V is TRBV20-1, with D tentatively TRBD2 (7 bases). In germline, CDR1 is DFQATT, CDR2 SNEGSKA (reference sequence). The CDR3 contains 15 residues. Trimming took 1 base from V and 4 from J, leaving 16 bases between them. In DNA form, the CDR3 reads TGCAGTGCTAGAGGTGCGGGGGCGCTAGGAGAGACCCAGTACTTC. Protein product: CSARGAGALGETQYF.

This clonotype was recorded many times. V usage is TRBV7-2 and J usage is TRBJ2-1, with 9 bases aligning to TRBD2. This CDR3 has 16 residues. V was clipped by 4 bases and J by 0 bases; unmatched bases: 4. Germline assignment: CDR1 SGHTA and CDR2 FQGNSA. This CDR3 is CASSSRLADSYNEQFF. For the CDR3, the DNA is TGTGCCAGCAGCTCCCGACTAGCGGACTCCTACAATGAGCAGTTCTTC. Based on the CDR3 plus reference TRBV7-2 and TRBJ2-1, the full variable domain is GAGVSQSPSNKVTEKGKDVELRCDPISGHTALYWYRQSLGQGLEFLIYFQGNSAPDKSGLPSDRFSAERTGGSVSTLTIQRTQQEDSAVYLCASSSRLADSYNEQFFGPGTRLTVL.

This clonotype was found many times. J is TRBJ2-1 and V is TRBV28; D is unclear. CDR1 is MDHEN and CDR2 is SYDVKM in the germline V gene. The V end lost 4 bases, the J end lost 10 bases, and 11 bases lay between the germline ends. There are 12 residues in the CDR3. CDR3 in DNA: TGTGCCAGCAGTTCTTGGGAATGGGAGCAGTTCTTC. Translating gives CASSSWEWEQFF.

A note on this clonotype: A much larger clone differs by one base, so this may be a read error. This sequence joins TRBV7-9 and TRBJ2-3, with 10 bases aligning to TRBD2. This CDR3 spans 17 amino acids. CDR1 is SEHNR and CDR2 is FQNEAQ in the germline V gene (reference sequence). CDR3: CSSSFSTSGASTDTQYF. For the CDR3, the DNA is TGTTCCAGCAGCTTCAGCACTAGCGGGGCGAGCACAGATACGCAGTATTTT.